Listed below are T cell receptor beta chains from one sample, sequenced in a study of blood T cells in healthy people across ages. TCRdb re-analysed the 5' RACE reads in MiXCR, keeping a single row per CDR3 protein. In the table there are roughly 1,100,000 distinct CDR3 sequences, less than 25% of which are singletons. The same sample was also used in a study of T cells of mothers and their children.

Sequencing was performed on blood. These receptor sequences come from a girl aged 2 to 9 in good health. Both conserved end residues are part of each CDR3. The order of the fields is J gene, D gene, clone size, V gene, CDR3 protein, CDR3 DNA. D genes are given only for firm matches. Not all rows give a size; the values are once, few, many and, for expanded clones, a class.

TRBJ2-5	NA	few	TRBV6-2/TRBV6-3	CASSADEDWEETQHF	TGTGCCAGCAGTGCAGATGAGGACTGGGAAGAGACCCAGCACTTC
TRBJ2-1	TRBD2	NA	TRBV20-1	CSAGLAGEGDEQFF	TGCAGTGCTGGACTAGCGGGTGAGGGGGATGAGCAGTTCTTC
TRBJ2-4	TRBD1	NA	TRBV27	CASRQDRDHHIQYF	TGTGCCAGCAGGCAGGACAGGGATCATCACATTCAGTACTTC
TRBJ1-1	NA	NA	TRBV7-2	CASSLMANTEAFF	TGTGCCAGCAGCTTAATGGCAAACACTGAAGCTTTCTTT
TRBJ1-2	NA	few	TRBV14	CASSQDLQSGYTF	TGTGCCAGCAGCCAAGATTTACAAAGTGGCTACACCTTC
TRBJ1-2	TRBD1	few	TRBV2	CASSGRDRGPLGYTF	TGTGCCAGCAGTGGCCGGGACAGGGGACCTCTTGGCTACACCTTC
TRBJ2-7	NA	few	TRBV5-1	CASSLGITGPYEQYF	TGCGCCAGCAGCTTGGGGATCACAGGCCCCTACGAGCAGTACTTC
TRBJ1-4	TRBD1	few	TRBV6-1	CASSRDNRGVNEKLFF	TGTGCCAGCAGTCGAGACAACAGGGGCGTTAATGAAAAACTGTTTTTT
TRBJ2-3	NA	NA	TRBV28	CASSFFGRDTQYF	TGTGCCAGCAGTTTTTTCGGGAGAGATACGCAGTATTTT
TRBJ1-2	NA	NA	TRBV4-1	CASYGGSPGYGYTF	TGCGCCAGCTACGGCGGGTCTCCCGGCTATGGCTACACCTTC
TRBJ1-1	NA	NA	TRBV12-3/TRBV12-4	CASNLQGLGTEAFF	TGTGCCAGCAATCTCCAGGGTTTGGGCACTGAAGCTTTCTTT
TRBJ2-5	TRBD2	NA	TRBV4-1	CASSAGTTQETQYF	TGCGCCAGCAGTGCCGGGACTACTCAAGAGACCCAGTACTTC
TRBJ2-2	NA	few	TRBV24-1	CATERTGELFF	TGTGCCACCGAAAGAACCGGGGAGCTGTTTTTT
TRBJ1-6	NA	NA	TRBV12-3/TRBV12-4	CASSFSGGSPLHF	TGTGCCAGCAGTTTTTCGGGTGGGTCACCCCTCCACTTT
TRBJ2-1	NA	NA	TRBV29-1	CSVVRVREGTEQFF	TGCAGCGTTGTGAGGGTCAGGGAAGGAACTGAGCAGTTCTTC
TRBJ2-3	NA	NA	TRBV12-3/TRBV12-4	CASSLDRLMGDTQYF	TGTGCCAGCAGTTTGGACCGCCTCATGGGGGATACGCAGTATTTT
TRBJ2-5	NA	few	TRBV7-2	CASSPEGQAHREQYF	TGTGCCAGCAGCCCAGAGGGGCAGGCCCATAGGGAGCAGTACTTC
TRBJ2-5	NA	few	TRBV2	CASASLGETQYF	TGTGCCAGCGCCTCCCTAGGGGAGACCCAGTACTTC
TRBJ2-7	NA	NA	TRBV7-2	CASSLRRDTTYEQYF	TGTGCCAGCAGCTTAAGGAGAGACACCACCTACGAGCAGTACTTC
TRBJ1-2	TRBD1	few	TRBV28	CASSLPPGQGAEGYTF	TGTGCCAGCAGTTTACCTCCGGGACAGGGGGCCGAAGGCTACACCTTC
TRBJ2-1	NA	few	TRBV12-3/TRBV12-4	CASSLRAVWLYEQFF	TGTGCCAGCAGTTTAAGAGCGGTATGGTTGTATGAGCAGTTCTTC
TRBJ2-7	NA	few	TRBV10-3	CAITPEVKYEQYF	TGTGCCATCACCCCTGAGGTTAAGTACGAGCAGTACTTC
TRBJ2-5	NA	once	TRBV5-4	CASTIFSKETQYF	TGTGCCAGCACCATTTTCAGCAAGGAGACCCAGTACTTC
TRBJ1-2	TRBD1	NA	TRBV18	CASSPDREGYTF	TGTGCCAGCTCACCGGACAGGGAGGGCTACACCTTC
TRBJ2-1	NA	few	TRBV12-3/TRBV12-4	CASSLRSVQYNEQFF	TGTGCCAGCAGTTTACGGTCGGTCCAATACAATGAGCAGTTCTTC
TRBJ2-7	TRBD1	few	TRBV29-1	CSVAEQGYEQYF	TGCAGCGTTGCCGAACAGGGGTACGAGCAGTACTTC
TRBJ1-1	NA	NA	TRBV5-6	CASSLGAFHTEAFF	TGTGCCAGCAGCTTGGGCGCCTTCCACACTGAAGCTTTCTTT
TRBJ2-3	TRBD2	NA	TRBV11-1	CASSLLGWSGGPIRIPSTDTQYF	TGTGCCAGCAGCTTGCTCGGATGGAGCGGGGGGCCGATCCGTATTCCTAGCACAGATACGCAGTATTTT
TRBJ2-5	NA	NA	TRBV20-1	CSARKTHPTGTQYF	TGCAGTGCCCGTAAGACCCATCCAACGGGGACCCAGTACTTC
TRBJ2-1	NA	NA	TRBV20-1	CSARENLFGEQFF	TGCAGTGCTAGGGAAAACCTTTTTGGTGAGCAGTTCTTC
TRBJ2-1	TRBD2	NA	TRBV6-6	CASSQSGNWYNEQFF	TGTGCCAGCAGTCAGAGCGGGAATTGGTACAATGAGCAGTTCTTC
TRBJ1-2	NA	few	TRBV12-3/TRBV12-4	CASSFAGTVF	TGTGCCAGCAGTTTCGCCGGGACCGTGTTC
TRBJ2-7	NA	few	TRBV7-6	CASSLGPATSTSYEQYF	TGTGCCAGCAGCTTAGGGCCCGCAACCTCCACTTCCTACGAGCAGTACTTC
TRBJ1-1	NA	few	TRBV4-3	CASSRMGAATEAFF	TGCGCCAGCAGCCGCATGGGGGCAGCCACTGAAGCTTTCTTT
TRBJ2-5	TRBD2	NA	TRBV4-1	CAGSQEGRGQETQYF	TGCGCCGGCAGCCAAGAAGGGAGGGGCCAAGAGACCCAGTACTTC
TRBJ2-3	NA	few	TRBV15	CATSRDRLYF	TGTGCCACCAGCAGAGATCGTCTGTATTTT
TRBJ1-2	NA	once	TRBV6-5	CASSYSATRGGYTF	TGTGCCAGCAGCTACTCAGCCACACGGGGTGGCTACACCTTC
TRBJ2-7	TRBD2	once	TRBV10-3	CAISEPPGTSEAYEQYF	TGTGCCATCAGTGAGCCTCCCGGGACTAGCGAAGCCTACGAGCAGTACTTC
TRBJ2-1	NA	NA	TRBV5-5	CASLRPLYNEQFF	TGTGCCAGCCTCAGGCCACTATACAATGAGCAGTTCTTC
TRBJ2-1	NA	NA	TRBV2	CASSGQLGTISYNEQFF	TGTGCCAGCAGTGGTCAACTAGGGACGATTTCCTACAATGAGCAGTTCTTC
TRBJ2-2	NA	NA	TRBV29-1	CSVVDGEEGTGELFF	TGCAGCGTTGTAGATGGGGAGGAGGGCACCGGGGAGCTGTTTTTT
TRBJ2-7	NA	few	TRBV5-5	CASSLTTRSSYEQYF	TGTGCCAGCAGCTTGACTACCAGAAGCTCCTACGAGCAGTACTTC
TRBJ1-6	NA	few	TRBV21-1	CASSKPSRF	TGTGCCAGCAGCAAACCGAGTCGTTTT
TRBJ2-7	NA	NA	TRBV24-1	CATSDLKRPTYEQYF	TGTGCCACCAGTGATTTGAAGCGACCGACCTACGAGCAGTACTTC
TRBJ2-7	NA	few	TRBV25-1	CTSSEYSPSEVEQYF	TGTACCAGCAGTGAATATTCCCCGTCGGAGGTCGAGCAGTACTTC